In this sample, the clone carrying this T cell receptor (beta chain) turned up a few times. Expressed TCRB transcripts got sequenced, as all isolated RNA was reverse transcribed. The table came from immunoSEQ multiplex PCR; TCRdb's copy has only in-frame clones and leaves some out. The table shows a few hundred thousand clones, with around a fifth occurring only once. V gave up 0 bases and J gave up 0 bases, with 9 bases separating them. CDR1 and CDR2 (germline): MGHRA, YSYEKL. This CDR3 comprises 16 residues. These data come from a study of beta chain features in type 1 diabetes. This TCR came from a woman under 30 in good health. The sample taken for sequencing was naive CD4+ T cells from blood. This chain joins TRBV4-1 and TRBJ1-5; D gene ambiguous. CDR3 nucleotide sequence: TGCGCCAGCAGCCAAGATGCAGGCTATAGCAATCAGCCCCAGCATTTT. Protein sequence: CASSQDAGYSNQPQHF.